These T cell receptor beta chains were read from a single sample in a study of T cells in Graves' hyperthyroidism and ophthalmopathy. TCRdb reprocessed the multiplex PCR reads with MiXCR, giving one entry per CDR3 protein. Of around 440,000 distinct CDR3 sequences listed, roughly 14% are singletons. Sequencing was carried out using blood. The receptor source for this set is a young woman with Graves' hyperthyroidism. CDR3s include the opening cysteine and the closing phenylalanine or tryptophan. D genes are given only for firm matches. Size is omitted from some rows. Given values are once, few, many or a class for expanded clones.

j_call d_call clone_size v_call cdr3_nt cdr3_aa
TRBJ2-2 . many TRBV12-3/TRBV12-4 TGTGCCAGCAAAGGGCCAGGAGGGACGACCGGGGAGCTGTTTTTT CASKGPGGTTGELFF
TRBJ2-7 . few TRBV20-1 TGCAGTGCTAGACATTTGGGGCAGGTACCCTACGAGCAGTACTTC CSARHLGQVPYEQYF
TRBJ1-4 . many TRBV2 TGTGCCAGCAGTGATGCCGACAGTCTTGCAACTAATGAAAAACTGTTTTTT CASSDADSLATNEKLFF
TRBJ2-7 TRBD1 few TRBV4-1 TGCGCCAGCAGCCAGGGGACAGTCGCCTACGAGCAGTACTTC CASSQGTVAYEQYF
TRBJ2-3 . few TRBV5-1 TGCGCCAGCAGCTTGGGCAGGACAGTAAGCACAGATACGCAGTATTTT CASSLGRTVSTDTQYF
TRBJ1-1 . many TRBV2 TGTGCCAGCACCCTGGGAGTATCCACTGAAGCTTTCTTT CASTLGVSTEAFF
TRBJ2-3 TRBD2 many TRBV7-2 TGTGCCAGCAGCCCCCGACTAGCGGGGGCGGGGGATACGCAGTATTTT CASSPRLAGAGDTQYF
TRBJ2-1 TRBD2 few TRBV4-3 TGCGCCAGCAGCCAAGAAGGACTAGCGGGAGCTAACTCCTACAATGAGCAGTTCTTC CASSQEGLAGANSYNEQFF
TRBJ1-2 . few TRBV9 TGTGCCAGCAGCCTGGACCCTGGTCGTGGCTACACCTTC CASSLDPGRGYTF
TRBJ2-7 . many TRBV2 TGTGCCAGCAGTGAAGGGACACTTAATTCCTACGAGCAGTACTTC CASSEGTLNSYEQYF
TRBJ2-3 . many TRBV27 TGTGCCAGCAGATATAGGGGGTACAGCACAGATACGCAGTATTTT CASRYRGYSTDTQYF
TRBJ2-3 . . TRBV9 TGTGCCAGCAGTAGCAGGGACGCAGATACGCAGTATTTT CASSSRDADTQYF
TRBJ1-4 . . TRBV25-1 TGTGCCAGCAGTTCAGGGTACGCCCCAACTAATGAAAAACTGTTTTTT CASSSGYAPTNEKLFF